This TCR beta chain was sequenced for a study of blood T cell repertoires in COVID-19. Overall study: Sites across the United States, Italy and Spain contributed samples from acute and convalescent COVID-19. T cells, B-cell-depleted T cells, or PBMCs provided the cDNA or gDNA that served as material.

Looked up from germline, CDR1 is SGHRS and CDR2 is YFSETQ. The CDR3 consists of 14 residues. V was cut by 0 bases and J by 5 bases, with 8 bases left in between. In the study's own analysis: For nucleated cells, counts were estimated from reference gene primer amplification. Clones were read by immunoSEQ multiplex PCR, and TCRdb kept only the in-frame ones, dropping some. V and J calls and clone size are as listed in that table; D and trimming were resolved from the DNA. This table holds under 70,000 clones, 90% found once. Input material: peripheral blood. The receptor's source is a man in his sixties with active COVID-19. The V call is TRBV5-1, the J call TRBJ1-4; D remains ambiguous. The CDR3 DNA reads as TGCGCCAGCAGCTTGGCAGGAATCAATGAAAAACTGTTTTTT. Its translation: CASSLAGINEKLFF.